This TCR beta chain was sequenced in a study of blood T cells in healthy people across ages. Through a sample-barcoded 5' primer and a J-beta primer mix, a second PCR was run for roughly 6 to 12 cycles. TCRdb reprocessed the 5' RACE reads via MiXCR and lists one record per CDR3 protein. Of around 1,600,000 distinct CDR3 sequences listed, about 42% were seen once; the top ten hold approximately 4%. This clonotype turned up a few times. The antigen is unknown. Broader study findings: Unknown CMV status may confound age-related changes in expanded clones.

The sequence derives from a young woman in good health. Sequencing input: blood.

The CDR3 loop is CASSFLDVNTEAFF. The CDR3, as DNA: TGCGCCAGCAGCTTCTTAGATGTGAACACTGAAGCTTTCTTT. J is TRBJ1-1 and V is TRBV5-1, with D hard to call. The germline V and J ends were trimmed by 2 bases and 0 bases, with 8 bases remaining between them. The CDR3 extends over 14 amino acids. Per germline, CDR1 SGHRS and CDR2 YFSETQ.